The 26 T cell receptor beta chains given below trace back to one sample, sequenced in a study of cytomegalovirus exposure and HLA in healthy donors. PCR amplification relied on 60 Vbeta primers (plus 13 Jbeta primers). Data came from immunoSEQ multiplex PCR; TCRdb stores just in-frame clones and leaves some out. This sample has 150,000 to 200,000 clones; roughly 85% occur once, and the top ten carry almost 9.5%. The sample consisted of PBMCs. Source of these receptors: a man between 18 and 35 years old in good health and CMV-seropositive.

The chain uses TRBV30 and TRBJ2-5; TRBD2 matches at 8 bases. The CDR3 has 14 residues. J lost 5 bases, V lost 0 bases, and 5 bases had no gene match. CDR1 and CDR2 from the germline V gene are GTSNPN and SVGIG (reference sequence). The CDR3: CAWSVGGGLETQYF. CDR3 DNA sequence: TGTGCCTGGAGTGTTGGCGGGGGGTTGGAGACCCAGTACTTC.

This clone was counted once. A read error may produce the germline difference seen at one junction end. The chain uses TRBV7-9 and TRBJ1-2; D is uncertain. Germline loops: CDR1 SEHNR, CDR2 FQNEAQ (reference sequence). The CDR3 totals 12 residues. CDR3 protein: CSSSLAPGGYTF. The CDR3 DNA reads as TGTTCCAGCAGCTTAGCCCCTGGCGGCTACACCTTC.

This chain connects TRBV5-4 to TRBJ2-5, with D possibly TRBD1 on 5 matching bases. CDR3 length: 13 amino acids. Per germline, CDR1 SGHNT and CDR2 YYREEE (reference sequence). Trimming took 10 bases from V and 5 from J, leaving 18 bases between them. The CDR3 protein is CAVKLGLWETQYF. The CDR3 nucleotides are TGTGCCGTCAAGTTGGGGCTGTGGGAGACCCAGTACTTC. Variable domain in full (rest from reference TRBV5-4 and TRBJ2-5): ETGVTQSPTHLIKTRGQQVTLRCSSQSGHNTVSWYQQALGQGPQFIFQYYREEENGRGNFPPRFSGLQFPNYSSELNVNALELDDSALYLCAVKLGLWETQYFGPGTRLLVL.

The rearrangement joins TRBV7-2 to TRBJ1-5; 10 nucleotides line up with TRBD1. In germline, CDR1 is SGHTA, CDR2 FQGNSA. The CDR3 totals 13 residues. With V trimmed by 3 bases and J by 8 bases, 1 base remained unmatched. This CDR3 is CASSFGQGEPQHF. The CDR3 bases are TGTGCCAGCAGCTTCGGACAGGGGGAGCCCCAGCATTTT. The complete variable domain, with remaining parts taken from reference TRBV7-2 and TRBJ1-5, reads GAGVSQSPSNKVTEKGKDVELRCDPISGHTALYWYRQSLGQGLEFLIYFQGNSAPDKSGLPSDRFSAERTGGSVSTLTIQRTQQEDSAVYLCASSFGQGEPQHFGDGTRLSIL.

The chain uses TRBV5-4 and TRBJ2-3; 11 bases fit TRBD2. Germline CDR1 is SGHNT and CDR2 is YYREEE (reference sequence). This CDR3 is 16 amino acids long. V was pared by 2 bases and J by 3 bases, with 5 bases of the junction left unmatched. CDR3: CASSLLTSGGTDTQYF. The CDR3 DNA reads as TGTGCCAGCAGCTTATTAACTAGCGGGGGAACAGATACGCAGTATTTT.

The chain links TRBV25-1 to TRBJ2-1; maybe TRBD1 (5 bases). Germline values: CDR1 MGHDK, CDR2 SYGVNS. Trimming pared 2 bases from V and 0 bases from J, leaving 11 bases between. The CDR3 contains 16 residues. CDR3 DNA sequence: TGTGCCAGCAGTGAAACAGGAGTCTTCTCCTACAATGAGCAGTTCTTC. Translating it yields CASSETGVFSYNEQFF.

This chain uses TRBV7-2 with TRBJ2-1, with 11 bases matching TRBD2. CDR3 size: 16 residues. The germline V gene encodes CDR1 SGHTA and CDR2 FQGNSA. Trimming removed 1 base from V and 6 bases from J; junction bases left unmatched: 5. CDR3 residues: CASSLELAGARNEQFF. CDR3 sequence (DNA): TGTGCCAGCAGCTTAGAACTAGCGGGGGCGCGCAATGAGCAGTTCTTC.

V usage is TRBV5-6 and J usage is TRBJ2-1; 7 nucleotides agree with TRBD2. The length of the CDR3 is 17 residues. V was clipped by 1 base and J by 4 bases; unmatched bases: 11. Germline lookup yields CDR1 SGHDT and CDR2 YYEEEE. The CDR3 coding sequence is TGTGCCAGCAGCTTGAGTTCGGGACTACTGGGATACAATGAGCAGTTCTTC. Amino acid sequence: CASSLSSGLLGYNEQFF. Full variable domain (rest looked up from reference TRBV5-6 and TRBJ2-1): DAGVTQSPTHLIKTRGQQVTLRCSPKSGHDTVSWYQQALGQGPQFIFQYYEEEERQRGNFPDRFSGHQFPNYSSELNVNALLLGDSALYLCASSLSSGLLGYNEQFFGPGTRLTVL.

The DNA for the CDR3 is TGTGCCAGCAGCGGTCAAGAGGGAGAGACCCAGTACTTC. It codes for CASSGQEGETQYF. The gene calls are TRBV9 and TRBJ2-5; D is perhaps TRBD2 (5 bases). This CDR3 comprises 13 residues. V lost 3 bases and J 4 bases, leaving 10 bases between the germline ends. Germline CDR1 and CDR2: SGDLS and YYNGEE.

The chain links TRBV2 to TRBJ2-1; TRBD1 is a possible D gene (6 bases). Germline CDR1 SNHLY, CDR2 FYNNEI. The CDR3 is 14 amino acids. Trimming removed 8 bases from V and 8 bases from J, with 19 bases in between. CDR3 DNA sequence: TGTGCCAGCGCGTACAGGGTGGAAGCCTATGAGCAGTTCTTC. The encoded protein is CASAYRVEAYEQFF.

This chain uses TRBV5-6 with TRBJ2-3, with D perhaps matching TRBD2 (6 bases). V was clipped by 2 bases and J by 5 bases, with 9 bases between them. Germline CDR1 and CDR2: SGHDT and YYEEEE. The CDR3 has 13 residues. The CDR3 region is CASSFTSQDTQYF. Here the CDR3 DNA reads TGTGCCAGCAGCTTCACTAGCCAAGATACGCAGTATTTT. Full variable domain (missing parts from reference TRBV5-6 and TRBJ2-3): DAGVTQSPTHLIKTRGQQVTLRCSPKSGHDTVSWYQQALGQGPQFIFQYYEEEERQRGNFPDRFSGHQFPNYSSELNVNALLLGDSALYLCASSFTSQDTQYFGPGTRLTVL.

Only one count was recorded for this clone. The J gene is TRBJ1-2, the V gene TRBV4-3; tentatively, D is TRBD1 (5 bases). The CDR3 is 14 amino acids. Germline lookup yields CDR1 LGHNA and CDR2 YSLEER. Trimming stripped 1 base from V and 7 bases from J, with 13 bases between. The CDR3 sequence is CASSQGNGGGGYTF. The CDR3 coding sequence is TGCGCCAGCAGCCAAGGCAACGGGGGTGGTGGCTACACCTTC.

V and J are TRBV2 and TRBJ2-7, with 8 nucleotides matching TRBD1. V trimming: 8 bases; J trimming: 3 bases; junction bases outside the gene matches: 15. The CDR3 has 16 amino acids. Germline CDR1 is SNHLY and CDR2 is FYNNEI. Here the CDR3 reads CASDRVQDRVNYEQYF. CDR3 nucleotides: TGTGCCAGCGACCGGGTCCAGGACAGGGTTAACTACGAGCAGTACTTC. Looking up the rest from reference TRBV2 and TRBJ2-7 gives the full variable domain: EPEVTQTPSHQVTQMGQEVILRCVPISNHLYFYWYRQILGQKVEFLVSFYNNEISEKSEIFDDQFSVERPDGSNFTLKIRSTKLEDSAMYFCASDRVQDRVNYEQYFGPGTRLTVT.

This rearrangement joins TRBV6-6 to TRBJ1-1; D unresolved. The CDR3 extends over 15 amino acids. Germline CDR1 and CDR2: MNHNY and SVGAGI (reference sequence). V lost 2 bases, J lost 6 bases, and 16 bases lay in between. The DNA of the CDR3 is TGTGCCAGCAGTTACGTCCGAGGGCGCGGGGCTGAAGCTTTCTTT. Its translation: CASSYVRGRGAEAFF.

The V call is TRBV5-1, the J call TRBJ2-1; 13 bases agree with TRBD2. CDR3 length: 16 amino acids. The junction had 7 bases not matched to a gene; V was cut back by 3 bases and J by 7 bases. Per the germline V gene, CDR1 is SGHRS and CDR2 is YFSETQ. In nucleotides, the CDR3 is TGCGCCAGCAGCTATGGACTAGCGGGGGTTAGGAATGAGCAGTTCTTC. Translating it yields CASSYGLAGVRNEQFF.

The rearrangement uses TRBV7-2 and TRBJ2-5, with TRBD1 as a possible D gene (6 bases). Germline CDR1 reads SGHTA; CDR2 reads FQGNSA. The CDR3 extends over 13 amino acids. The V end lost 3 bases, the J end lost 3 bases, and 8 bases lay between the germline ends. CDR3 coding DNA: TGTGCCAGCAGCTTTAGGACAGAAGAGACCCAGTACTTC. It yields the protein CASSFRTEETQYF.

J is TRBJ2-7 and V is TRBV15; 8 bases are a match to TRBD2. V lost 0 bases and J lost 2; bases outside the gene matches: 9. The germline V gene has CDR1 LNHNV and CDR2 YYDKDF (reference sequence). The CDR3 length is 17 residues. The CDR3 DNA sequence: TGTGCCACCAGCAGAGATACGTTAGCGGGGCAGACCTACGAGCAGTACTTC. Residues: CATSRDTLAGQTYEQYF.

V usage is TRBV6-1 and J usage is TRBJ2-5; D not certain. CDR1 and CDR2 from the germline V gene are MNHNS and SASEGT. Trimming removed 0 bases at V and 5 bases at J, with 22 bases between. The length of the CDR3 is 18 residues. DNA of the CDR3: TGTGCCAGCAGTGAAGCAGTACTCGGCGCAGCCACCGGGGAGACCCAGTACTTC. Translating it yields CASSEAVLGAATGETQYF.

The chain links TRBV5-4 to TRBJ2-3, with 8 bases identical to TRBD1. CDR3 size: 15 residues. Per germline, CDR1 SGHNT and CDR2 YYREEE (reference sequence). The V gene end was trimmed by 2 bases and the J gene end by 4 bases; junction bases not matched to a gene: 6. In nucleotides, the CDR3 is TGTGCCAGCAGCTTAGGACAGGGTTTCCCAGATACGCAGTATTTT. It translates to CASSLGQGFPDTQYF.

This chain joins TRBV15 and TRBJ2-1; 12 bases fit TRBD2. This CDR3 comprises 18 residues. CDR1 and CDR2 (germline): LNHNV, YYDKDF (reference sequence). The trim removed 2 bases at V and 4 bases at J, leaving 9 bases unmatched. The CDR3 here is CATSRNLAGGGLYNEQFF. Written as DNA, the CDR3 is TGTGCCACCAGCAGAAATCTAGCGGGGGGGGGCTTATACAATGAGCAGTTCTTC.

The V call is TRBV9, the J call TRBJ1-6; TRBD1 is a possible D gene (5 bases). CDR3 size: 14 residues. Germline values: CDR1 SGDLS, CDR2 YYNGEE. Trimming took off 1 base at V and 10 bases at J, with 12 bases between the two ends. CDR3: CASSVTGVDSPLHF. In DNA form, the CDR3 reads TGTGCCAGCAGCGTAACGGGGGTTGACTCACCCCTCCACTTT.

The chain couples TRBV5-1 to TRBJ2-5; TRBD2 matches at 9 bases. CDR1 is SGHRS, CDR2 YFSETQ, per germline. V dropped 0 bases and J dropped 1; count of bases not matched to a gene: 1. This CDR3 has 15 amino acids. CDR3 bases: TGCGCCAGCAGCTTGGCAGCGGGGGGCCAAGAGACCCAGTACTTC. Translating gives CASSLAAGGQETQYF.

CDR3 nucleotides: TGTGCCAGCAGCAAAGGACTCTCCTCCGCGATAAACTATGGCTACACCTTC. It yields the protein CASSKGLSSAINYGYTF. The gene calls are TRBV5-5 and TRBJ1-2, with unresolved D. Germline CDR1 and CDR2: SGHKS and YYEKEE (reference sequence). Trimming stripped 4 bases from V and 2 bases from J, with 21 bases between. The length of the CDR3 is 17 residues.

The V call is TRBV6-5, the J call TRBJ1-5; maybe TRBD1 (6 bases). The germline gives CDR1 MNHEY, CDR2 SVGAGI. The CDR3 consists of 15 residues. The V end was cut by 5 bases, the J end by 0 bases, with 11 bases between. DNA for the CDR3: TGTGCCAGCAGTCCTACAGGGAGTAGCAATCAGCCCCAGCATTTT. Its translation: CASSPTGSSNQPQHF.

This clone was counted once. The V call is TRBV9, the J call TRBJ2-7; possible D gene TRBD1, 5 bases. V was cut by 3 bases and J by 4 bases, with 8 bases left in between. The CDR3 covers 12 residues. The V gene's germline CDR1 is SGDLS and CDR2 YYNGEE. The CDR3 region has the DNA TGTGCCAGCAGCGATGACAGATACGAGCAGTACTTC. Its protein product is CASSDDRYEQYF.

The V gene is TRBV21-1, the J gene TRBJ2-7; the D call in the table, TRBD2, was not verified against the DNA. TRBV21-1 is an annotated pseudogene. The CDR3 is 17 amino acids. The CDR3 DNA reads TGTGCCAGCAGCAAATGCAGTAGCGGGGGGAGCTCCTACGAGCAGTACTTC. The encoded protein is CASSKCSSGGSSYEQYF.